The 23 T cell receptor beta chains below all came from one sample that was sequenced in a study of cytomegalovirus exposure and HLA in healthy donors. Both 60 Vbeta primers and 13 Jbeta primers went into the PCR. Measured with immunoSEQ multiplex PCR; TCRdb has only the in-frame clones, and not every one. The sample gives 100,000 or so clones, about four fifths of which show up once; 1.5% to 2% is in the top ten. Sequencing input: PBMCs. The source is a woman aged 40 to 50 in good health and CMV-seronegative.

In its sample, this clone was seen once. The V and J genes are TRBV13 and TRBJ2-3; D remains ambiguous. From germline, CDR1 is PRHDT and CDR2 FYEKMQ (reference sequence). The CDR3 consists of 16 residues. Trimming removed 2 bases at V and 4 bases at J, with 16 bases between. The CDR3 loop reads CASSLRQAVVADTQYF. The CDR3 DNA sequence: TGTGCCAGCAGCTTACGTCAGGCAGTAGTGGCAGATACGCAGTATTTT. Full variable domain (remainder filled in from reference TRBV13 and TRBJ2-3): AAGVIQSPRHLIKEKRETATLKCYPIPRHDTVYWYQQGPGQDPQFLISFYEKMQSDKGSIPDRFSAQQFSDYHSELNMSSLELGDSALYFCASSLRQAVVADTQYFGPGTRLTVL.

The chain recombines TRBV13 with TRBJ2-3; the match to TRBD2 covers 8 bases. V trimming: 4 bases; J trimming: 3 bases; junction bases outside the gene matches: 6. CDR3 size: 15 residues. Per germline, CDR1 PRHDT and CDR2 FYEKMQ (reference sequence). The CDR3 sequence: CASSSRTSLTDTQYF. The DNA of the CDR3 is TGTGCCAGCAGCTCAAGGACTAGCTTGACAGATACGCAGTATTTT.

This clone was counted only a few times. The chain employs TRBV11-2 and TRBJ2-6; tentatively, D is TRBD1 (6 bases). Germline loops: CDR1 SGHAT, CDR2 FQNNGV. V lost 6 bases and J lost 3, with 15 bases in between. There are 16 residues in the CDR3. The CDR3 region is CASRSWGRGGANVLTF. The CDR3 bases are TGTGCCAGCAGGTCCTGGGGGCGAGGTGGGGCCAACGTCCTGACTTTC.

The chain carries TRBV7-9 and TRBJ2-7, with 12 nucleotides matching TRBD2. CDR1 is SEHNR and CDR2 is FQNEAQ in the germline V gene (reference sequence). V lost 5 bases to trimming and J lost 3 bases; unmatched junction nucleotides: 8. The CDR3 sequence is 16 residues long. The CDR3 sequence: CASSPGLAGTDYEQYF. CDR3 coding DNA: TGTGCCAGCAGCCCCGGACTAGCGGGGACCGACTACGAGCAGTACTTC.

The sample holds a few counts of this clone. CDR3 sequence reads: CASRHRSRPDTQYF. In DNA form, the CDR3 reads TGTGCCAGCAGACACCGATCGAGGCCAGATACGCAGTATTTT. The chain joins TRBV7-8 to TRBJ2-3; D is uncertain. Germline V lookup: CDR1 SGHVS, CDR2 FQNEAQ. The CDR3 spans 14 residues. V was clipped by 6 bases and J by 4 bases, with 14 bases between them.

This CDR3 is CASWSGTGSHSYNEQFF. The CDR3 nucleotides read TGTGCCAGCTGGTCCGGGACAGGGAGCCATTCCTACAATGAGCAGTTCTTC. This chain links TRBV18 with TRBJ2-1; 9 nucleotides match TRBD1. In germline, CDR1 is KGHSH, CDR2 LQKENI. The CDR3 is 17 residues long. V shed 7 bases and J 1 base; nucleotides not matched to a gene: 11.

This clone appeared a few times. The chain employs TRBV6-4 and TRBJ2-5, with 11 bases identical to TRBD2. The germline V gene encodes CDR1 MRHNA and CDR2 SNTAGT. CDR3 size: 18 residues. The ends lost 4 bases at V and 5 bases at J; junction bases unmatched: 15. The CDR3 bases are TGTGCCAGCAGTGTCTTAGAGCTAGCGGGGGGTTTGTCTGAGACCCAGTACTTC. Encoded protein: CASSVLELAGGLSETQYF.

This chain links TRBV6-6 with TRBJ1-4; no reliable D call. Germline V gene data show CDR1 as MNHNY and CDR2 as SVGAGI (reference sequence). V lost 2 bases, J lost 5 bases, and 9 bases lay in between. The CDR3 contains 14 residues. In DNA form, the CDR3 reads TGTGCCAGCAGTTACGGGCACCGGAATGAAAAACTGTTTTTT. It codes for CASSYGHRNEKLFF.

The CDR3: CASSYSIGGTYEQYF. The CDR3 nucleotides read TGTGCCAGCAGTTACTCGATTGGCGGGACCTACGAGCAGTACTTC. This chain joins TRBV6-5 and TRBJ2-7; possible D gene TRBD2, 6 bases. The V end lost 0 bases, the J end lost 2 bases, and 11 bases lay between the germline ends. Germline-derived CDR1 and CDR2 are MNHEY and SVGAGI. The CDR3 is made up of 15 amino acids.

The chain combines TRBV4-2 with TRBJ2-5; 13 positions agree with TRBD2. J was trimmed by 0 bases and V by 3 bases; bases with no gene match: 7. The CDR3 runs to 18 residues. The germline CDR1 and CDR2 sequences are LGHNA and YNFKEQ. The CDR3 DNA follows: TGTGCCAGCAGCCAGGGACTAGCGGGAACCTTACACCAAGAGACCCAGTACTTC. Protein sequence: CASSQGLAGTLHQETQYF.

In its sample, this clone was seen a few times. The chain recombines TRBV6-1 with TRBJ2-5; unclear D gene. The J call may be faulty, since TRBJ2-7 better matches the DNA end. The CDR3 extends over 13 amino acids. The V gene's germline CDR1 is MNHNS and CDR2 SASEGT. The CDR3: CASSPARNYEQYF. The CDR3 nucleotides read TGTGCCAGCAGTCCCGCCCGGAACTACGAGCAGTACTTC.

The chain combines TRBV28 with TRBJ1-2; D possibly corresponds to TRBD1 (5 bases). Trimming left V 7 bases short and J 0 bases short, with 12 bases between. The CDR3 spans 14 residues. Germline CDR1 reads MDHEN; CDR2 reads SYDVKM. In nucleotides, the CDR3 is TGTGCCAGCATTTCGTTAGGGGCTAACTATGGCTACACCTTC. It specifies CASISLGANYGYTF.

CDR3 DNA: TGTGCCAGCAGCTTGGAGACTAGCGGGGGGGCATACGAGCAGTACTTC. Its translation: CASSLETSGGAYEQYF. V and J are TRBV5-6 and TRBJ2-5; 14 bases match TRBD2. The last part of the DNA fits TRBJ2-7 better; the J call may be wrong. This CDR3 contains 16 residues. CDR1 is SGHDT and CDR2 is YYEEEE in the germline V gene.

The chain is built from TRBV5-1 and TRBJ2-7; TRBD2 aligns across 8 bases. The CDR3 is 15 amino acids. Germline V gene sequence: CDR1 SGHRS, CDR2 YFSETQ. V was pared by 5 bases and J by 6 bases, with 13 bases of the junction left unmatched. CDR3 region: CASRPIPGLGAEQYF. CDR3 coding DNA: TGCGCCAGCAGACCCATTCCGGGACTAGGGGCCGAGCAGTACTTC.

The chain joins TRBV18 to TRBJ1-1, with 7 bases identical to TRBD1. The CDR3 totals 15 residues. Germline values: CDR1 KGHSH, CDR2 LQKENI. The V and J ends lost 3 bases and 1 base, in that order; junction bases with no gene match: 5. Here the CDR3 reads CASSPYRGGNTEAFF. Here the CDR3 DNA reads TGTGCCAGCTCACCTTACAGGGGTGGGAACACTGAAGCTTTCTTT.

This clone was seen a single time. The J gene is TRBJ2-3, the V gene TRBV2, with 9 bases aligning to TRBD2. The J segment lost 6 bases and the V segment lost 5 bases, leaving 6 bases of the junction unmatched. This CDR3 has 14 residues. The germline gives CDR1 SNHLY, CDR2 FYNNEI. In nucleotides, the CDR3 is TGTGCCAGCAGTACGAGCGGGGGGCTTGATACGCAGTATTTT. Its protein product is CASSTSGGLDTQYF.

This rearrangement joins TRBV7-2 to TRBJ2-7; maybe TRBD1 (5 bases). This CDR3 is built from 15 residues. V was trimmed by 1 base and J by 2 bases, leaving 12 bases between them. Germline loops: CDR1 SGHTA, CDR2 FQGNSA. The CDR3 is CASSLDSAGPYEQYF. CDR3 nucleotides: TGTGCCAGCAGCTTAGATTCAGCAGGGCCCTACGAGCAGTACTTC.

The chain couples TRBV5-4 to TRBJ2-2; no clear D gene. Trimming removed 5 bases at V and 0 bases at J, with 11 bases between. The CDR3 is made up of 15 amino acids. Germline V gene data show CDR1 as SGHNT and CDR2 as YYREEE (reference sequence). The CDR3 DNA is TGTGCCAGCAGTCCCACCACATCGAACACCGGGGAGCTGTTTTTT. Translation: CASSPTTSNTGELFF.

With regard to this clone: Other DNA sequences in the sample encode the same CDR3. The rearrangement uses TRBV29-1 and TRBJ1-3; 7 nucleotides match TRBD1. The CDR3 length is 13 residues. Germline CDR1 reads SQVTM; CDR2 reads ANQGSEA. The V gene end was trimmed by 4 bases and the J gene end by 1 base; junction bases not matched to a gene: 1. CDR3 sequence reads: CSVGQGSGNTIYF. Here the CDR3 DNA reads TGCAGCGTTGGACAGGGATCTGGAAACACCATATATTTT.

The chain combines TRBV5-1 with TRBJ1-1, with a weak D call TRBD1 (5 bases). V shed 0 bases and J shed 7 bases, with 16 bases lying between them. CDR1 and CDR2 from the germline V gene are SGHRS and YFSETQ. This CDR3 is 15 amino acids long. The CDR3 nucleotides are TGCGCCAGCAGCTTGGGCAGGGAAGTTAACCGTGAAGCTTTCTTT. Its protein is CASSLGREVNREAFF.

The chain combines TRBV7-9 with TRBJ2-7; the D gene is possibly TRBD2 (6 bases). Between the trimmed V and J ends, which lost 6 bases and 3 bases, there was a span of 9 bases. Germline V gives CDR1 SEHNR, CDR2 FQNEAQ (reference sequence). This CDR3 has 12 residues. The CDR3: CASSTDYYEQYF. CDR3 bases: TGTGCCAGCAGTACGGACTACTACGAGCAGTACTTC.

This chain joins TRBV28 and TRBJ2-1, with 10 bases that match TRBD2. The CDR3 contains 14 residues. Germline V gene lookup returns CDR1 MDHEN and CDR2 SYDVKM. With 7 bases clipped from V and 7 bases from J, the junction kept 7 bases outside the gene matches. In DNA, the CDR3 is TGTGCCAGCAAGGAAGTACTAGCGGGGAATGAGCAGTTCTTC. This gives the protein CASKEVLAGNEQFF.

CDR3 in amino acids: CASSQDPGGETQYF. The CDR3 bases are TGCGCCAGCAGCCAAGATCCGGGAGGGGAGACCCAGTACTTC. This chain connects TRBV4-3 to TRBJ2-5; 8 bases map to TRBD2. V dropped 0 bases and J dropped 5; count of bases not matched to a gene: 2. The CDR3 contains 14 residues. Germline-derived CDR1 and CDR2 are LGHNA and YSLEER.